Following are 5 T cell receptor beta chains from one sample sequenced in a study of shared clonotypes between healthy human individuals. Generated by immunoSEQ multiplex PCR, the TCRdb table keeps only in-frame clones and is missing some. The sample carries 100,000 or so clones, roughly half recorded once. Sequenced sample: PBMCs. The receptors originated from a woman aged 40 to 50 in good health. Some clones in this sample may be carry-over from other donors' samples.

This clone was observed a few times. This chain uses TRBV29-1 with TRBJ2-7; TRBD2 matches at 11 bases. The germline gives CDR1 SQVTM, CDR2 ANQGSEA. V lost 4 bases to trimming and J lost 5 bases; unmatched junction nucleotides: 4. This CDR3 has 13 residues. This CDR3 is CSVAGLAVHEQYF. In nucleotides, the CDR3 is TGCAGCGTTGCGGGACTAGCGGTCCACGAGCAGTACTTC.

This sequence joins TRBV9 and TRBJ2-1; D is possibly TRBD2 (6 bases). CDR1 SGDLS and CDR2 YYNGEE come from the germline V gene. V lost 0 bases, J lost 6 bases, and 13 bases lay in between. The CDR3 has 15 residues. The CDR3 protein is CASSVDGTSLNEQFF. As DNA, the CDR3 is TGTGCCAGCAGCGTAGACGGGACTTCACTCAATGAGCAGTTCTTC.

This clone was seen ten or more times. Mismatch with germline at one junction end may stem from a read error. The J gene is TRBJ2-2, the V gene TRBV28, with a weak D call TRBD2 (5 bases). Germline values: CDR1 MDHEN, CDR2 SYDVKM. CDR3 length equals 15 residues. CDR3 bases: TGTGCCGGCAGTTTCCCGCCGAGGGCCACCGGGGAGCTGTTTTTT. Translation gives CAGSFPPRATGELFF. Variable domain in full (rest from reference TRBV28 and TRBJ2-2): DVKVTQSSRYLVKRTGEKVFLECVQDMDHENMFWYRQDPGLGLRLIYFSYDVKMKEKGDIPEGYSVSREKKERFSLILESASTNQTSMYLCAGSFPPRATGELFFGEGSRLTVL.

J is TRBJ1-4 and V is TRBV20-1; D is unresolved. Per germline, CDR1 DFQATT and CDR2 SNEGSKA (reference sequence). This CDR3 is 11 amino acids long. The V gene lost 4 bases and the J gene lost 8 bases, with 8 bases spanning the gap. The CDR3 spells CSAISREKLFF. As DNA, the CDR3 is TGCAGTGCTATTTCGAGGGAAAAACTGTTTTTT.

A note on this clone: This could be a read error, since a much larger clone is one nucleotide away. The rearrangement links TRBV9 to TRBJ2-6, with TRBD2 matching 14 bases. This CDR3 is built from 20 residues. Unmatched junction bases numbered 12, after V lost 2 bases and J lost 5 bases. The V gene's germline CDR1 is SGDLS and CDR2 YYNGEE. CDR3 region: CASSVGTSGSFPPRANVLTF. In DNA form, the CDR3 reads TGTGCCAGCAGCGTCGGGACTAGCGGGAGCTTCCCCCCTAGGGCCAACGTCCTGACTTTC.